This T cell receptor beta chain was obtained from a study of OX40 agonist ivuxolimab in advanced cancers. The wider study: Past anti-PD-1, anti-PD-L1 or anti-CTLA-4 therapy was accepted, and approximately 40% had received some. Three patients got partial responses; one had hepatocellular carcinoma and two had cutaneous melanoma.

Measured with immunoSEQ multiplex PCR; TCRdb has only the in-frame clones, and not every one. Among approximately 80,000 clones, about 91% were seen once, and the ten largest hold approximately 6.5%. General study points: Both blood CD4+ and CD8+ T cells showed clonal growth by week 6 at 0.1 to 3.0 mg/kg. The average count of expanded clones was higher among CD8+ T cells than among CD4+.

Details on this clone: Its specificity is not known.

The receptor's source is an adult with an advanced solid tumor such as melanoma, head and neck, liver or kidney cancer. This specimen consisted of CD4+ or CD8+ T cells sorted from blood, obtained in a trial of the OX40 agonist ivuxolimab.

The CDR3 region is CASSGPGLAGVEQFF. CDR3 DNA: TGTGCCAGCAGCGGACCGGGACTAGCGGGCGTTGAGCAGTTCTTC. J is TRBJ2-1 and V is TRBV5-4, with TRBD2 matching over 12 bases. The CDR3 spans 15 residues. Germline values: CDR1 SGHNT, CDR2 YYREEE (reference sequence). V was pared by 4 bases and J by 9 bases, with 8 bases of the junction left unmatched. Looking up the rest from reference TRBV5-4 and TRBJ2-1 gives the full variable domain: ETGVTQSPTHLIKTRGQQVTLRCSSQSGHNTVSWYQQALGQGPQFIFQYYREEENGRGNFPPRFSGLQFPNYSSELNVNALELDDSALYLCASSGPGLAGVEQFFGPGTRLTVL.